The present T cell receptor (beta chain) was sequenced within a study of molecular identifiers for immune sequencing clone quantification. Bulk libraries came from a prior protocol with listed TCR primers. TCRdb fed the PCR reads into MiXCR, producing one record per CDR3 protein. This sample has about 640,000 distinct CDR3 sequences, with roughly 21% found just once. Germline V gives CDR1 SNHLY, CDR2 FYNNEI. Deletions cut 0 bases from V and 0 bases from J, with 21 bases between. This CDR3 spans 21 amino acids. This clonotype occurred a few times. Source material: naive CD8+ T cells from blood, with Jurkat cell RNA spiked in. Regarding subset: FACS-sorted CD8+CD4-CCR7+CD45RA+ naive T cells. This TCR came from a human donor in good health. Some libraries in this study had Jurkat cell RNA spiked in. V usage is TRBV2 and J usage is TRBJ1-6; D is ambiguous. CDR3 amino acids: CASSEASRTSSTDSYNSPLHF. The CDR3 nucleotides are TGTGCCAGCAGTGAAGCAAGCAGGACGAGCAGCACAGACTCCTATAATTCACCCCTCCACTTT.